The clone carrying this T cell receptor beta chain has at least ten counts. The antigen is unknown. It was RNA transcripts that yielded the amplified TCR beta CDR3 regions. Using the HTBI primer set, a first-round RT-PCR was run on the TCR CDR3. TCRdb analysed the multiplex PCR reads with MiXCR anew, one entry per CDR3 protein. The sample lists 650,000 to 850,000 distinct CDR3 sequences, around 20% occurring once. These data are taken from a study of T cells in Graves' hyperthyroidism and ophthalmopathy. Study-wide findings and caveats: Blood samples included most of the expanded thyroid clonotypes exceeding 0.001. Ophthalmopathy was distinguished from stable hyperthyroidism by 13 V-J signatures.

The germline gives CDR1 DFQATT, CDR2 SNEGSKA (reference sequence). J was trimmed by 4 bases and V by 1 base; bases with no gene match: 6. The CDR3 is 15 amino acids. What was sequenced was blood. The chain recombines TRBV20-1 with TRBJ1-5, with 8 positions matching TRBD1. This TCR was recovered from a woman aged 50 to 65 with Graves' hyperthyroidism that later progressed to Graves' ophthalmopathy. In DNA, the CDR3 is TGCAGTGCTAGAGTTCAGGACAGGGTAAATCAGCCCCAGCATTTT. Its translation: CSARVQDRVNQPQHF.